These 27 T cell receptor beta chains came from one sample sequenced in a study of blood T cell repertoires in COVID-19. The table came from immunoSEQ multiplex PCR; TCRdb's copy has only in-frame clones and leaves some out. The profile shows some 200,000 clones, around 79% of them singletons. Sequenced sample: peripheral blood. These receptors were taken from a woman aged 65 to 85 with acute or convalescent COVID-19.

The genes are TRBV25-1 and TRBJ2-7; D ambiguous. V shed 8 bases and J shed 3 bases, with 8 bases lying between them. The CDR3 has 11 residues. Germline loops: CDR1 MGHDK, CDR2 SYGVNS. The chain's CDR3 is CASVLDYEQYF. DNA of the CDR3: TGTGCCAGCGTCCTAGACTACGAGCAGTACTTC.

This clone was detected only once. V and J are TRBV3-1 (or the pseudogene TRBV3-2) and TRBJ1-5, with no clear D. Trimming cost V 0 bases and J 0 bases, with 21 bases left between them. CDR3 length equals 20 residues. Germline-derived CDR1 and CDR2 are LGHDT and YNNKEL (reference sequence). CDR3 DNA sequence: TGTGCCAGCAGCCAAGAGAGGGAAACAGCCGTAGCCTATAGCAATCAGCCCCAGCATTTT. It codes for CASSQERETAVAYSNQPQHF.

The chain links TRBV12-5 to TRBJ2-7, with 8 bases that match TRBD2. The CDR3 extends over 14 amino acids. Germline loops: CDR1 LGHNT, CDR2 FRNRAP. J lost 3 bases, V lost 7 bases, and 8 bases had no gene match. CDR3 nucleotide sequence: TGTGCTAGTGTCCCCGGGACTAGGATCTACGAGCAGTACTTC. It yields the protein CASVPGTRIYEQYF. The variable domain in full, completed from reference TRBV12-5 and TRBJ2-7, reads DARVTQTPRHKVTEMGQEVTMRCQPILGHNTVFWYRQTMMQGLELLAYFRNRAPLDDSGMPKDRFSAEMPDATLATLKIQPSEPRDSAVYFCASVPGTRIYEQYFGPGTRLTVT.

The chain has TRBV4-1 and TRBJ1-5, with TRBD1 identical over 7 bases. V dropped 1 base and J dropped 4; count of bases not matched to a gene: 10. This CDR3 has 17 residues. The V gene's germline CDR1 is MGHRA and CDR2 YSYEKL. The CDR3 is CASSQGSGTALNQPQHF. The DNA for the CDR3 is TGCGCCAGCAGCCAAGGCTCCGGGACAGCCCTTAATCAGCCCCAGCATTTT.

In this sample, this clone turned up many times. The gene calls are TRBV5-6 and TRBJ1-1; D unresolved. V lost 0 bases and J 9 bases, leaving 15 bases between the germline ends. The CDR3 extends over 14 amino acids. Germline V lookup: CDR1 SGHDT, CDR2 YYEEEE. CDR3 in DNA: TGTGCCAGCAGCTTGGAGACGGACTGGGAAAAAGCTTTCTTT. It translates to CASSLETDWEKAFF.

The CDR3 nucleotides read TGTGCCTGGTCGGGGACCGGGGAGCTGTTTTTT. It yields the protein CAWSGTGELFF. The chain joins TRBV30 to TRBJ2-2; maybe TRBD2 (5 bases). V was trimmed by 5 bases and J by 5 bases, leaving 6 bases between them. The CDR3 is 11 residues long. Looked up from germline, CDR1 is GTSNPN and CDR2 is SVGIG (reference sequence).

The J gene is TRBJ1-5, the V gene TRBV5-6; D uncertain. This CDR3 has 19 residues. Trimming cost V 1 base and J 4 bases, with 24 bases left between them. Germline V gene data show CDR1 as SGHDT and CDR2 as YYEEEE. This CDR3 is CASSLFARVEVRINQPQHF. Here the CDR3 DNA reads TGTGCCAGCAGCTTGTTCGCCCGGGTTGAAGTGCGGATTAATCAGCCCCAGCATTTT.

The chain carries TRBV5-1 and TRBJ2-2, with TRBD2 matching over 11 bases. The junction had 10 bases not matched to a gene; V was cut back by 2 bases and J by 4 bases. Per germline, CDR1 SGHRS and CDR2 YFSETQ. This CDR3 is 18 amino acids long. CDR3 bases: TGCGCCAGCAGCTTTCTTAGCGGGAGGGCCGGTAGCACCGGGGAGCTGTTTTTT. Translation: CASSFLSGRAGSTGELFF.

The CDR3 nucleotides read TGTGCCAGCAGCTCGGTGACTAGCGGGAGGAGGGGCGAGCAGTACTTC. This sequence encodes CASSSVTSGRRGEQYF. V and J are TRBV5-4 and TRBJ2-7, with 13 bases identical to TRBD2. This CDR3 spans 16 amino acids. The ends lost 3 bases at V and 6 bases at J; junction bases unmatched: 9. The germline CDR1 and CDR2 sequences are SGHNT and YYREEE (reference sequence).

V is TRBV19 and J is TRBJ1-4; no clear D. Germline CDR1 is LNHDA and CDR2 is SQIVND (reference sequence). V was pared by 5 bases and J by 7 bases, with 11 bases between. The CDR3 contains 13 residues. The CDR3 sequence: CASSAQRSEKLFF. The CDR3 bases are TGTGCCAGTAGTGCCCAAAGGAGTGAAAAACTGTTTTTT. The full variable domain, in which reference TRBV19 and TRBJ1-4 provide the parts outside the CDR3, is DGGITQSPKYLFRKEGQNVTLSCEQNLNHDAMYWYRQDPGQGLRLIYYSQIVNDFQKGDIAEGYSVSREKKESFPLTVTSAQKNPTAFYLCASSAQRSEKLFFGSGTQLSVL.

V is TRBV27 and J is TRBJ1-5; TRBD1 matches 9 bases. Germline V gene lookup returns CDR1 MNHEY and CDR2 SMNVEV (reference sequence). The CDR3 has 20 amino acids. V shed 5 bases, J shed 0 bases, and the junction held 17 bases outside the gene matches. The CDR3 here is CASSALWGQGDKYSNQPQHF. CDR3 in DNA: TGTGCCAGCAGTGCTTTGTGGGGACAGGGCGATAAGTATAGCAATCAGCCCCAGCATTTT.

This rearrangement joins TRBV4-1 to TRBJ2-7; D is perhaps TRBD2 (6 bases). Trimming stripped 0 bases from V and 7 bases from J, with 22 bases between. The CDR3 sequence is 17 residues long. Germline V gene data show CDR1 as MGHRA and CDR2 as YSYEKL. CDR3 amino acids: CASSQEFELADYMEQYF. The CDR3 bases are TGCGCCAGCAGCCAAGAATTTGAACTAGCCGACTACATGGAGCAGTACTTC.

This chain uses TRBV24-1 with TRBJ2-2; D remains unclear. The CDR3 is 12 amino acids. Germline V gene sequence: CDR1 KGHDR, CDR2 SFDVKD. The V gene lost 9 bases and the J gene lost 1 base, with 5 bases spanning the gap. The CDR3 loop is CATARNTGELFF. CDR3 nucleotide sequence: TGTGCCACCGCCAGGAACACCGGGGAGCTGTTTTTT.

The table lists this clone with a few counts. The chain uses TRBV18 and TRBJ2-5; TRBD2 matches 10 bases. Germline assignment: CDR1 KGHSH and CDR2 LQKENI. V dropped 4 bases and J dropped 3; count of bases not matched to a gene: 5. The length of the CDR3 is 15 residues. The CDR3 coding sequence is TGTGCCAGCTCACTTTACGGACTAGCGGAAGAGACCCAGTACTTC. Amino acids: CASSLYGLAEETQYF.

The J gene is TRBJ1-5, the V gene TRBV30; 11 bases match TRBD1. The germline V gene has CDR1 GTSNPN and CDR2 SVGIG (reference sequence). The junction had 6 bases not matched to a gene; V was cut back by 3 bases and J by 2 bases. The CDR3 contains 16 residues. The CDR3 here is CAWSDMGQGGNQPQHF. The CDR3 nucleotides are TGTGCCTGGAGCGATATGGGACAGGGGGGCAATCAGCCCCAGCATTTT.

The J gene is TRBJ2-1, the V gene TRBV7-8, with 13 bases fitting TRBD2. CDR1 and CDR2 from the germline V gene are SGHVS and FQNEAQ. Trimming took 0 bases from V and 8 from J; bases not matched to a gene: 7. The CDR3 runs to 17 residues. DNA of the CDR3: TGTGCCAGCAGCTTAGCGCTTGGGACTAGCGGGAACGATGAGCAGTTCTTC. This translates into CASSLALGTSGNDEQFF.

The CDR3 loop is CASSPRRAGGGPGELFF. The CDR3 bases are TGTGCCAGCTCACCACGTCGAGCGGGAGGCGGACCCGGGGAGCTGTTTTTT. This chain links TRBV18 with TRBJ2-2; 9 bases are shared with TRBD2. V lost 1 base and J lost 6; bases outside the gene matches: 9. The CDR3 consists of 17 residues. Germline lookup yields CDR1 KGHSH and CDR2 LQKENI.

This sequence joins TRBV18 and TRBJ2-7; D is uncertain. Germline CDR1 KGHSH, CDR2 LQKENI. There are 15 residues in the CDR3. Trimming pared 5 bases from V and 2 bases from J, leaving 16 bases between. The DNA for the CDR3 is TGTGCCAGCTCAAATACAAACGGAGTTACCTACGAGCAGTACTTC. It translates to CASSNTNGVTYEQYF.

This chain joins TRBV5-4 and TRBJ1-1, with a weak D call TRBD1 (6 bases). V lost 2 bases, J lost 0 bases, and 14 bases lay in between. The germline gives CDR1 SGHNT, CDR2 YYREEE (reference sequence). This CDR3 region has 16 residues. CDR3 amino acids: CASSFQGQSLNTEAFF. The CDR3 DNA sequence: TGTGCCAGCAGCTTTCAAGGACAGAGCCTGAACACTGAAGCTTTCTTT.

The chain has TRBV5-1 and TRBJ2-3; no clear D. V was pared by 4 bases and J by 4 bases, with 19 bases between. Germline V gene data show CDR1 as SGHRS and CDR2 as YFSETQ. The CDR3 totals 16 residues. Written as DNA, the CDR3 is TGCGCCAGCAGCCCCCAAGCCTCTCAGGCCGCAGATACGCAGTATTTT. Translating it yields CASSPQASQAADTQYF.

The V call is TRBV3-1 (or the pseudogene TRBV3-2), the J call TRBJ2-6; unclear D gene. Germline loops: CDR1 LGHDT, CDR2 YNNKEL (reference sequence). This CDR3 comprises 15 residues. Deletions cut 1 base from V and 2 bases from J, with 6 bases between. For the CDR3, the DNA is TGTGCCAGCAGCCAAGCAAGCCCTGGGGCCAACGTCCTGACTTTC. This gives the protein CASSQASPGANVLTF.

This rearrangement joins TRBV5-4 to TRBJ2-7, with D perhaps TRBD1 (5 bases). The CDR3 has 14 residues. Germline V gives CDR1 SGHNT, CDR2 YYREEE (reference sequence). With 4 bases removed from V and 0 bases from J, the gap between germline ends came to 11 bases. The CDR3 loop reads CASSRTPISYEQYF. CDR3 nucleotides: TGTGCCAGCAGCCGGACACCCATCTCCTACGAGCAGTACTTC.

The chain recombines TRBV7-8 with TRBJ2-3; D possibly corresponds to TRBD1 (6 bases). Trimming took off 4 bases at V and 1 base at J, with 15 bases between the two ends. There are 16 residues in the CDR3. Germline V gene sequence: CDR1 SGHVS, CDR2 FQNEAQ. CDR3 sequence reads: CASSSNRVSGTDTQYF. In nucleotides, the CDR3 is TGTGCCAGCAGCTCGAACAGGGTTTCGGGCACAGATACGCAGTATTTT.

V gene TRBV4-1 combines with J gene TRBJ1-4; D is perhaps TRBD1 (5 bases). The CDR3 extends over 16 amino acids. Trimming stripped 1 base from V and 4 bases from J, with 13 bases between. The germline gives CDR1 MGHRA, CDR2 YSYEKL. In DNA form, the CDR3 reads TGCGCCAGCAGCCAAGGGACAACTAGCAGTAATGAAAAACTGTTTTTT. Its protein product is CASSQGTTSSNEKLFF.

J is TRBJ1-1 and V is TRBV6-1; D is unresolved. CDR3 size: 14 residues. The germline V gene encodes CDR1 MNHNS and CDR2 SASEGT. The V end lost 0 bases, the J end lost 1 base, and 6 bases lay between the germline ends. CDR3 protein: CASSEAQKNTEAFF. In DNA form, the CDR3 reads TGTGCCAGCAGTGAAGCACAAAAGAACACTGAAGCTTTCTTT.

This clone was seen just once. This rearrangement joins TRBV3-1 (or the pseudogene TRBV3-2) to TRBJ2-2; TRBD2 aligns across 13 bases. Germline values: CDR1 LGHDT, CDR2 YNNKEL (reference sequence). The CDR3 length is 18 residues. J was trimmed by 0 bases and V by 0 bases; bases with no gene match: 1. The CDR3 bases are TGTGCCAGCAGCCAAGAAGGACTAGCGGGAGCGAACACCGGGGAGCTGTTTTTT. Translated, it gives CASSQEGLAGANTGELFF.

The rearrangement links TRBV6-4 to TRBJ2-2; 8 positions agree with TRBD2. The V and J ends lost 5 bases and 0 bases, in that order; junction bases with no gene match: 14. The CDR3 length is 19 residues. The V gene's germline CDR1 is MRHNA and CDR2 SNTAGT. Written as DNA, the CDR3 is TGTGCCAGCAGTCTCAGATGGCTAGCGGGCGACCCGAACACCGGGGAGCTGTTTTTT. Translation: CASSLRWLAGDPNTGELFF.